A single sample gave rise to the 26 T cell receptor beta chains below, sequenced in a study of tumor-infiltrating lymphocytes in oesophageal squamous cell carcinoma. A single record per CDR3 protein comes from TCRdb applying MiXCR to the PCR reads. Of about 14,000 distinct CDR3 sequences in the sample, 40% to 60% were seen once. What was sequenced was blood. The receptors here all came from a male donor with esophageal squamous cell carcinoma.

Details on this clonotype: At one of its ends the junction is not consistent with the germline gene, which may arise from a read error. The CDR3 DNA is TGTGCCAGCAGCGACAGGGGGGGATATAATTCACCCCTCCACTTC. Encoded protein: CASSDRGGYNSPLHF. V is TRBV12-3 or TRBV12-4 and J is TRBJ2-5, with 9 bases that match TRBD1. CDR3 length equals 15 residues.

This clonotype was found a few times. The chain carries TRBV7-3 and TRBJ2-6; 7 nucleotides align to TRBD2. Germline loops: CDR1 SGHTA, CDR2 FQGTGA. The CDR3 totals 18 residues. With 2 bases clipped from V and 0 bases from J, the junction kept 7 bases outside the gene matches. The CDR3 DNA reads TGTGCCAGCAGCTTATCTGGGAGGGCCCCCTCTGGGGCCAACGTCCTGACTTTC. Translation gives CASSLSGRAPSGANVLTF.

This clonotype is classed as medium-sized. V gene TRBV12-3 or TRBV12-4 combines with J gene TRBJ2-1, with 8 nucleotides matching TRBD1. The V segment lost 6 bases and the J segment 10 bases; nucleotides outside the gene matches: 8. The CDR3 is 13 amino acids. The CDR3 protein is CASRITGTGEQFF. DNA of the CDR3: TGTGCCAGCAGAATCACAGGGACAGGAGAGCAGTTCTTC.

This clonotype was observed at least ten times. The V and J genes are TRBV7-8 and TRBJ2-3; 7 nucleotides match TRBD2. CDR3 length equals 15 residues. V dropped 3 bases and J dropped 4; count of bases not matched to a gene: 7. Germline V CDR1 and CDR2: SGHVS, FQNEAQ. The CDR3 DNA reads as TGTGCCAGCAGCTTTCGCGGGAGAGGCCCAGATACGCAGTATTTT. It specifies CASSFRGRGPDTQYF.

This clonotype was seen ten or more times. The rearrangement links TRBV4-3 to TRBJ2-1; 9 bases align to TRBD2. V shed 2 bases and J 5 bases; nucleotides not matched to a gene: 1. The CDR3 is 14 residues long. The germline CDR1 and CDR2 sequences are LGHNA and YSLEER. In DNA, the CDR3 is TGCGCCAGCAGCCAAACTAGCGGGCACAATGAGCAGTTCTTC. Translated, it gives CASSQTSGHNEQFF.

Regarding this clonotype: This sequence may be a read error, since a much larger clone differs from it by one base. The rearrangement links TRBV7-6 to TRBJ2-1; 10 nucleotides align to TRBD1. Near its end, the DNA agrees better with TRBJ2-7, so the J call may be wrong. Germline assignment: CDR1 SGHVS and CDR2 FNYEAQ. The CDR3 runs 14 residues. CDR3 in amino acids: CASSLGQGPHEQYF. CDR3 DNA sequence: TGTGCCAGCAGCTTGGGACAGGGGCCCCATGAGCAGTACTTC.

The table lists this clonotype with a few counts. CDR3 amino acids: CASRVDYYGYTF. CDR3 in DNA: TGTGCCAGCAGGGTAGACTACTATGGCTACACCTTC. J is TRBJ1-2 and V is TRBV7-6, with D unclear. Germline values: CDR1 SGHVS, CDR2 FNYEAQ. V was trimmed by 6 bases and J by 3 bases, leaving 8 bases between them. CDR3 length: 12 residues.

The chain joins TRBV7-3 to TRBJ2-5; TRBD2 matches at 7 bases. TRBJ2-1 matches the DNA end more closely, so the J call is doubtful. The CDR3 covers 15 residues. Germline assignment: CDR1 SGHTA and CDR2 FQGTGA. CDR3 DNA sequence: TGTGCCAGCAGCCGGTGGGCGGGAGAGGGAAATGAGCAGTTCTTC. This codes for CASSRWAGEGNEQFF.

This clonotype was counted at least ten times. V and J are TRBV6-2 or TRBV6-3 and TRBJ1-5, with no clear D. V lost 5 bases, J lost 4 bases, and 12 bases lay in between. Germline-derived CDR1 and CDR2 are MNHEY and SVGEGT. The CDR3 is made up of 14 amino acids. CDR3 protein: CASSTASRNQPQHF. Here the CDR3 DNA reads TGTGCCAGCAGTACCGCCAGCCGTAATCAGCCCCAGCATTTT.

Ten or more counts support this clonotype. The genes are TRBV6-2 or TRBV6-3 and TRBJ2-7; D is unclear. V was shortened by 2 bases and J by 1 base, with 9 bases between the two germline ends. The CDR3 covers 14 residues. CDR1 and CDR2 from the germline V gene are MNHEY and SVGEGT. This chain's CDR3 is CASSYGPESYEQYF. The CDR3, as DNA: TGTGCCAGCAGTTACGGCCCGGAATCCTACGAGCAGTACTTC.

This clonotype was recorded a few times. CDR3 sequence: CASSYVHSGDYEQYF. In nucleotides, the CDR3 is TGTGCCAGCAGTTACGTACATTCAGGAGACTACGAGCAGTACTTC. The rearrangement links TRBV6-6 to TRBJ2-4; D unresolved. The J call is in doubt because the DNA end fits TRBJ2-7 better. The length of the CDR3 is 15 residues. Germline V gene sequence: CDR1 MNHNY, CDR2 SVGAGI (reference sequence).

By share of the sample, this clonotype is medium-sized. V is TRBV12-3 or TRBV12-4 and J is TRBJ1-5; D gene ambiguous. This CDR3 spans 15 amino acids. Trimming took off 7 bases at V and 7 bases at J, with 20 bases between the two ends. The CDR3 coding sequence is TGTGCCAGCAATACACATTTCGGACCTGGGCAGCCCCAGCATTTT. This codes for CASNTHFGPGQPQHF.

The rearrangement joins TRBV7-3 to TRBJ2-3, with 7 bases matching TRBD2. The length of the CDR3 is 20 residues. Germline CDR1 reads SGHTA; CDR2 reads FQGTGA. V trimming: 5 bases; J trimming: 2 bases; junction bases outside the gene matches: 22. CDR3 sequence: CASSPRSPRTRAGVTDTQYF. CDR3 nucleotide sequence: TGTGCCAGCAGCCCCCGGAGTCCTAGAACACGTGCGGGGGTCACAGATACGCAGTATTTT. Drawing the rest from reference TRBV7-3 and TRBJ2-3, the complete variable domain is GAGVSQTPSNKVTEKGKYVELRCDPISGHTALYWYRQSLGQGPEFLIYFQGTGAADDSGLPNDRFFAVRPEGSVSTLKIQRTERGDSAVYLCASSPRSPRTRAGVTDTQYFGPGTRLTVL.

The V and J genes are TRBV12-3 or TRBV12-4 and TRBJ2-1; 9 bases align to TRBD1. After removal of 7 bases from V and 5 bases from J, the junction contained 6 bases not matched to a gene. The CDR3 has 14 amino acids. The CDR3: CASTDRGFHNEQFF. CDR3 DNA sequence: TGTGCCAGCACAGACAGGGGGTTCCACAATGAGCAGTTCTTC.

In its sample, this clonotype was seen a few times. The chain has TRBV7-3 and TRBJ2-5; TRBD2 is a possible D gene (6 bases). V was clipped by 4 bases and J by 14 bases, with 14 bases between them. CDR3 length equals 11 residues. Germline CDR1 and CDR2: SGHTA and FQGTGA. The DNA for the CDR3 is TGTGCCAGCAGCTCAGATCAAACTAGCTACTTC. Amino acids: CASSSDQTSYF.

The sample holds a few counts of this clonotype. This chain's CDR3 is CAISAGLANYGYTF. CDR3 DNA: TGTGCCATCAGTGCTGGACTAGCTAACTATGGCTACACCTTC. The V gene is TRBV10-3, the J gene TRBJ1-2; D remains unclear. V lost 4 bases to trimming and J lost 0 bases, with 9 bases between them. The CDR3 consists of 14 residues. Per germline, CDR1 ENHRY and CDR2 SYGVKD.

With respect to this clonotype: A much larger clone differs by one base, so this may be a read error. The rearrangement uses TRBV7-3 and TRBJ2-3; 12 nucleotides align to TRBD2. The J call may be incorrect, as the DNA end agrees better with TRBJ2-7. Germline CDR1 reads SGHTA; CDR2 reads FQGTGA. The CDR3 is made up of 17 amino acids. CDR3 residues: CASSLRPSGGVGNEQYF. CDR3 DNA sequence: TGTGCCAGCAGCTTAAGGCCTAGCGGGGGGGTGGGCAATGAGCAGTACTTC.

The chain links TRBV6-1 to TRBJ2-1; no definite D call. Matching the DNA end better, TRBJ2-7 makes the J call doubtful. The germline gives CDR1 MNHNS, CDR2 SASEGT. This CDR3 region has 13 residues. The DNA of the CDR3 is TGTGCCAGCAGTGAAGCGCTTAGGTACGAGCAGTACTTC. Residues: CASSEALRYEQYF.

This clonotype was seen at least ten times. The chain joins TRBV6-1 to TRBJ2-1; tentatively, D is TRBD1 (5 bases). Germline lookup yields CDR1 MNHNS and CDR2 SASEGT. V was trimmed by 5 bases and J by 10 bases, leaving 27 bases between them. The CDR3 runs to 17 residues. This CDR3 reads CASSSDHPDMIKGEQFF. For the CDR3, the DNA is TGTGCCAGCAGTTCCGACCATCCGGACATGATAAAGGGCGAGCAGTTCTTC.

The chain joins TRBV7-3 to TRBJ2-1; 7 bases agree with TRBD1. V trimming: 2 bases; J trimming: 13 bases; junction bases outside the gene matches: 5. The germline CDR1 and CDR2 sequences are SGHTA and FQGTGA. This CDR3 region has 12 residues. CDR3 DNA sequence: TGTGCCAGCAGCTTACCTGGGACAGATCAGTTCTTC. It specifies CASSLPGTDQFF.

This clonotype was seen at least ten times. A read error may produce the germline difference seen at one junction end. The J gene is TRBJ1-6, the V gene TRBV5-4, with D unresolved. Germline CDR1 and CDR2: SGHNT and YYREEE (reference sequence). This CDR3 region has 15 residues. DNA for the CDR3: TGCGCCAGCAGCCTGGCTCCCTCGTATAATTCACCCCTCCACTTT. Translation gives CASSLAPSYNSPLHF.

This clonotype was counted only a few times. This chain links TRBV7-7 with TRBJ2-5; 7 bases are shared with TRBD1. In germline, CDR1 is SSHAT, CDR2 FNYEAQ (reference sequence). The CDR3 runs to 12 residues. The CDR3: CATGDRQETQYF. The CDR3 region has the DNA TGTGCTACCGGGGACAGACAAGAGACCCAGTACTTC.

The chain is built from TRBV3-1 and TRBJ1-2; 13 bases map to TRBD2. The DNA end lines up better with TRBJ2-1; the J call may be wrong. Per the germline V gene, CDR1 is LGHDT and CDR2 is YNNKEL (reference sequence). The CDR3 runs 15 residues. In nucleotides, the CDR3 is TGTGCCAGCAGCCGGACTAGCGGGAGTTTTAATGAGCAGTTCTTC. As protein: CASSRTSGSFNEQFF.

This clonotype was seen a few times. The chain combines TRBV7-2 with TRBJ2-5; D gene ambiguous. This CDR3 has 14 residues. V was trimmed by 5 bases and J by 2 bases, leaving 12 bases between them. Per germline, CDR1 SGHTA and CDR2 FQGNSA. Written as DNA, the CDR3 is TGTGCCAGCAGCCCCCCCCCGAATCAAGAGACCCAGTACTTC. This translates into CASSPPPNQETQYF.

J is TRBJ2-5 and V is TRBV10-3; the D gene is possibly TRBD1 (6 bases). Gene TRBJ2-7 matches the end of the DNA better, so the J call may be wrong. This CDR3 has 14 amino acids. Germline V gives CDR1 ENHRY, CDR2 SYGVKD. The CDR3 DNA sequence: TGTGCCATCAGTGCTTCCCACAGGGAGTACGAGCAGTACTTC. Encoded protein: CAISASHREYEQYF.

J is TRBJ2-3 and V is TRBV7-2, with TRBD2 identical over 7 bases. The V segment lost 6 bases and the J segment 0 bases; nucleotides outside the gene matches: 6. CDR1 is SGHTA and CDR2 is FQGNSA in the germline V gene. The CDR3 consists of 15 residues. The CDR3 region is CASSRDYLSTDTQYF. The CDR3, as DNA: TGTGCCAGCAGTCGGGACTACCTCAGCACAGATACGCAGTATTTT.